This T cell receptor (beta chain) came from a study of cytotoxic CD8 clonotypes in ibrutinib-treated CLL. CDR1 is MRHNA and CDR2 is SNTAGT in the germline V gene. CDR3 length: 14 residues. Between the trimmed V and J ends, which lost 3 bases and 5 bases, there was a span of 13 bases. Regarding the study as a whole: Starting clonality was above that of age-matched healthy donors and tracked circulating CD8+ T-cell counts.

This clone was recorded once. Its antigen is not identified. Libraries were prepared by immunoSEQ multiplex PCR; TCRdb keeps only in-frame clonotypes and omits some of them. The sample yields a few hundred thousand clones, about 77% seen once. This receptor was identified in a human donor with chronic lymphocytic leukemia. The source was PBMCs, collected before ibrutinib treatment. The chain has TRBV6-4 and TRBJ1-2; TRBD1 is a possible D gene (6 bases). This CDR3 is CASSETGIGYGYTF. Written as DNA, the CDR3 is TGTGCCAGCAGTGAAACAGGGATAGGGTATGGCTACACCTTC.